This passage covers 25 T cell receptor beta chains from one sample sequenced in a study of T cell changes during pregnancy in multiple sclerosis (dated by TCRdb to the late 2010s). The receptor library was made with the immunoSEQ multiplex PCR assay. As stored in TCRdb, this immuneACCESS dataset retains in-frame rearrangements with V and J assigned. A fraction of the clones does not appear; measured against another copy, unresolved V genes explain less than half of the discrepancy, and the remainder lacks a known reason. Counted in this sample were about 44,000 clones; over 85% of them appeared once. Roughly 0.61% of the sample lies in the top ten. Sample: CD4+ T cells from peripheral blood mononuclear cells, taken in the first trimester of pregnancy. All receptors come from a female donor with multiple sclerosis, enrolled in a pregnancy study.

The chain uses TRBV7-2 and TRBJ1-1; D uncertain. Germline assignment: CDR1 SGHTA and CDR2 FQGNSA. CDR3 length: 14 amino acids. V was shortened by 5 bases and J by 2 bases, with 12 bases between the two germline ends. The CDR3 spells CASSRGRINTEAFF. The CDR3 nucleotides are TGTGCCAGCAGCCGGGGTCGGATAAACACTGAAGCTTTCTTT.

The rearrangement links TRBV6-5 to TRBJ1-2, with 9 nucleotides matching TRBD1. With V trimmed by 10 bases and J by 5 bases, 5 bases remained unmatched. Looked up from germline, CDR1 is MNHEY and CDR2 is SVGAGI. The CDR3 is 12 amino acids. For the CDR3, the DNA is TGTGCCACATTACAGGGGGCTTATGGCTACACCTTC. Translation: CATLQGAYGYTF.

V usage is TRBV7-8 and J usage is TRBJ2-2; D is unclear. Germline V lookup: CDR1 SGHVS, CDR2 FQNEAQ. The CDR3 runs to 10 residues. The germline V and J ends were trimmed by 8 bases and 13 bases, with 11 bases remaining between them. The CDR3 DNA reads as TGTGCCAGCGGAGACGTTGCGCTGTTTTTT. This encodes CASGDVALFF.

The CDR3 sequence is CASSPTGRNTIYF. The CDR3 DNA reads TGTGCCAGCAGTCCCACAGGAAGAAACACCATATATTTT. J is TRBJ1-3 and V is TRBV28; D might be TRBD1 (5 bases). CDR1 is MDHEN and CDR2 is SYDVKM in the germline V gene. The CDR3 runs to 13 residues. The V gene lost 5 bases and the J gene lost 5 bases, with 10 bases spanning the gap.

This chain's CDR3 is CASSTYFTGAEQYF. For the CDR3, the DNA is TGTGCCAGCAGCACCTACTTCACAGGGGCCGAGCAGTACTTC. The rearrangement joins TRBV11-1 to TRBJ2-7, with 7 nucleotides matching TRBD1. V trimming: 5 bases; J trimming: 6 bases; junction bases outside the gene matches: 10. The CDR3 has 14 amino acids. Germline V gene lookup returns CDR1 SGHAT and CDR2 FQDESV (reference sequence). Filled out from reference TRBV11-1 and TRBJ2-7, the complete variable domain reads EAEVAQSPRYKITEKSQAVAFWCDPISGHATLYWYRQILGQGPELLVQFQDESVVDDSQLPKDRFSAERLKGVDSTLKIQPAELGDSAMYLCASSTYFTGAEQYFGPGTRLTVT.

The J gene is TRBJ1-2, the V gene TRBV28, with 10 bases fitting TRBD1. Germline values: CDR1 MDHEN, CDR2 SYDVKM. This CDR3 has 17 residues. Trimming at V came to 7 bases and at J to 4 bases, leaving 15 bases not matched to a gene. CDR3 region: CASTSGGQGEASYGYTF. The CDR3 DNA follows: TGTGCCAGCACCTCAGGCGGACAGGGGGAGGCTAGCTATGGCTACACCTTC.

This sequence joins TRBV28 and TRBJ2-2; maybe TRBD1 (6 bases). Trimming took 7 bases from V and 4 from J, leaving 13 bases between them. The CDR3 covers 14 residues. CDR1 MDHEN and CDR2 SYDVKM come from the germline V gene. The chain's CDR3 is CASTDGQITGELFF. The CDR3 region has the DNA TGTGCCAGCACCGATGGACAGATCACCGGGGAGCTGTTTTTT. Full variable domain (remainder filled in from reference TRBV28 and TRBJ2-2): DVKVTQSSRYLVKRTGEKVFLECVQDMDHENMFWYRQDPGLGLRLIYFSYDVKMKEKGDIPEGYSVSREKKERFSLILESASTNQTSMYLCASTDGQITGELFFGEGSRLTVL.

The gene calls are TRBV7-9 and TRBJ2-1; 8 bases agree with TRBD1. The CDR3 extends over 16 amino acids. After removal of 4 bases from V and 4 bases from J, the junction contained 9 bases not matched to a gene. Germline CDR1 SEHNR, CDR2 FQNEAQ (reference sequence). Written as DNA, the CDR3 is TGTGCCAGCAGCTGGGGGGACAGGAACCTTTACAATGAGCAGTTCTTC. It specifies CASSWGDRNLYNEQFF. Full variable domain (rest looked up from reference TRBV7-9 and TRBJ2-1): DTGVSQNPRHKITKRGQNVTFRCDPISEHNRLYWYRQTLGQGPEFLTYFQNEAQLEKSRLLSDRFSAERPKGSFSTLEIQRTEQGDSAMYLCASSWGDRNLYNEQFFGPGTRLTVL.

The V gene is TRBV10-3, the J gene TRBJ2-4, with a tentative D call TRBD1 (5 bases). The CDR3 contains 16 residues. Trimming cost V 0 bases and J 0 bases, with 9 bases left between them. The germline CDR1 and CDR2 sequences are ENHRY and SYGVKD. CDR3 sequence reads: CAISESRGQAKNIQYF. The CDR3 DNA is TGTGCCATCAGTGAGTCGAGAGGACAAGCCAAAAACATTCAGTACTTC.

This chain links TRBV6-1 with TRBJ2-7; the D gene is possibly TRBD1 (6 bases). The germline V and J ends were trimmed by 4 bases and 3 bases, with 13 bases remaining between them. Germline CDR1 is MNHNS and CDR2 is SASEGT. The CDR3 consists of 14 residues. CDR3 sequence: CASSVTGQIYEQYF. The CDR3 nucleotides read TGTGCCAGCAGTGTAACGGGACAAATCTACGAGCAGTACTTC.

This sequence joins TRBV19 and TRBJ1-1; D uncertain. The CDR3 is 15 residues long. The V and J ends lost 6 bases and 5 bases respectively, with 19 bases between them. CDR1 LNHDA and CDR2 SQIVND come from the germline V gene (reference sequence). The CDR3 DNA sequence: TGTGCCAGTAGACCCGGGCCGAATCGGGGAACTGAAGCTTTCTTT. Its protein product is CASRPGPNRGTEAFF.

The J gene is TRBJ2-1, the V gene TRBV6-6; TRBD1 matches at 7 bases. The CDR3 has 12 amino acids. V lost 5 bases to trimming and J lost 10 bases; unmatched junction nucleotides: 5. Per germline, CDR1 MNHNY and CDR2 SVGAGI (reference sequence). The CDR3 protein is CASSDRVGEQFF. CDR3 bases: TGTGCCAGCAGTGACAGGGTGGGGGAGCAGTTCTTC.

The genes are TRBV6-5 and TRBJ1-5, with D possibly TRBD1 on 5 matching bases. Germline V gene lookup returns CDR1 MNHEY and CDR2 SVGAGI. The length of the CDR3 is 15 residues. The V end was cut by 6 bases, the J end by 2 bases, with 14 bases between. The CDR3 DNA is TGTGCCAGCAGACCGGGGGAAACGGGCAATCAGCCCCAGCATTTT. Residues: CASRPGETGNQPQHF.

The chain couples TRBV7-2 to TRBJ2-7, with TRBD2 identical over 8 bases. With 3 bases clipped from V and 3 bases from J, the junction kept 7 bases outside the gene matches. Looked up from germline, CDR1 is SGHTA and CDR2 is FQGNSA. This CDR3 has 15 residues. CDR3: CASSLRPSGSYEQYF. CDR3 sequence (DNA): TGTGCCAGCAGCTTGAGGCCGAGCGGGAGCTACGAGCAGTACTTC.

The chain joins TRBV5-4 to TRBJ1-2, with D possibly matching TRBD1 (5 bases). Looked up from germline, CDR1 is SGHNT and CDR2 is YYREEE (reference sequence). V was clipped by 0 bases and J by 2 bases, with 5 bases between them. The CDR3 totals 13 residues. This CDR3 reads CASSLDRNYGYTF. CDR3 nucleotide sequence: TGTGCCAGCAGCTTGGACAGGAACTATGGCTACACCTTC. Using reference TRBV5-4 and TRBJ1-2 for the parts outside the CDR3, the full variable domain is ETGVTQSPTHLIKTRGQQVTLRCSSQSGHNTVSWYQQALGQGPQFIFQYYREEENGRGNFPPRFSGLQFPNYSSELNVNALELDDSALYLCASSLDRNYGYTFGSGTRLTVV.

This chain uses TRBV7-6 with TRBJ2-7; TRBD2 agrees at 16 bases. Germline CDR1 is SGHVS and CDR2 is FNYEAQ. The CDR3 has 17 amino acids. V trimming: 5 bases; J trimming: 2 bases; junction bases outside the gene matches: 6. The DNA for the CDR3 is TGTGCCAGCAGCCTATCCGGGACTAGCGGGAGGGCCTACGAGCAGTACTTC. Translation gives CASSLSGTSGRAYEQYF.

J is TRBJ2-5 and V is TRBV19, with 11 positions matching TRBD2. J was trimmed by 2 bases and V by 5 bases; bases with no gene match: 7. Germline V gene sequence: CDR1 LNHDA, CDR2 SQIVND (reference sequence). This CDR3 has 16 amino acids. The CDR3 loop is CASSSRLAGQQETQYF. The CDR3 nucleotides are TGTGCCAGTAGTTCCAGACTAGCGGGGCAGCAAGAGACCCAGTACTTC.

This chain connects TRBV18 to TRBJ1-4, with D tentatively TRBD1 (5 bases). Germline-derived CDR1 and CDR2 are KGHSH and LQKENI. Trimming pared 6 bases from V and 7 bases from J, leaving 9 bases between. The CDR3 consists of 12 residues. In DNA, the CDR3 is TGTGCCAGCTCCCGACAGATTGAAAAACTGTTTTTT. It yields the protein CASSRQIEKLFF.

This clone was seen a few times. One end of the junction varies from germline; a read error may be responsible. The V and J genes are TRBV19 and TRBJ2-3; TRBD2 matches at 8 bases. This CDR3 contains 14 residues. Germline CDR1 is LNHDA and CDR2 is SQIVND (reference sequence). The CDR3 loop is CASTDRGVGGTRSF. The CDR3 DNA reads TGTGCCAGTACCGACCGGGGGGTTGGAGGGACTAGATCATTT.

J is TRBJ2-6 and V is TRBV7-2; no clear D. The germline CDR1 and CDR2 sequences are SGHTA and FQGNSA. Trimming took off 6 bases at V and 4 bases at J, with 13 bases between the two ends. The CDR3 loop spans 15 amino acids. This chain's CDR3 is CASSLRSSGANVLTF. The CDR3 DNA follows: TGTGCCAGCAGTCTCCGTTCCTCCGGGGCCAACGTCCTGACTTTC.

This chain uses TRBV18 with TRBJ2-7; a possible D gene is TRBD1 (5 bases). The CDR3 runs to 15 residues. Germline CDR1 and CDR2: KGHSH and LQKENI. Between the trimmed V and J ends, which lost 5 bases and 5 bases, there was a span of 19 bases. The CDR3 is CASSKDLQGWDEQYF. CDR3 nucleotides: TGTGCCAGCTCAAAAGACCTGCAGGGTTGGGACGAGCAGTACTTC.

This clone has a single count. J is TRBJ2-3 and V is TRBV15; 10 bases agree with TRBD2. The V and J ends lost 0 bases and 3 bases, in that order; junction bases with no gene match: 9. Germline V gene lookup returns CDR1 LNHNV and CDR2 YYDKDF (reference sequence). This CDR3 contains 18 residues. CDR3 coding DNA: TGTGCCACCAGCAGAGATCAACCTAGCGGGAGAGGGACAGATACGCAGTATTTT. It specifies CATSRDQPSGRGTDTQYF.

The chain carries TRBV6-5 and TRBJ2-7, with a possible D match to TRBD1 (5 bases). In germline, CDR1 is MNHEY, CDR2 SVGAGI. CDR3 length equals 16 residues. Trimming removed 0 bases at V and 3 bases at J, with 15 bases between. DNA of the CDR3: TGTGCCAGCAGTTACTCTGTTAGGAGACAGAACTACGAGCAGTACTTC. This sequence encodes CASSYSVRRQNYEQYF.

The chain is built from TRBV6-1 and TRBJ2-3; 12 bases line up with TRBD1. Per germline, CDR1 MNHNS and CDR2 SASEGT. J was trimmed by 5 bases and V by 8 bases; bases with no gene match: 5. The CDR3 sequence is 14 residues long. The CDR3 DNA reads as TGTGCCAGCTCCGGGACAGGGGGCGAAGATACGCAGTATTTT. Translation: CASSGTGGEDTQYF.

The sample holds one count of this clone. This chain connects TRBV6-5 to TRBJ1-5, with 7 bases identical to TRBD1. Germline assignment: CDR1 MNHEY and CDR2 SVGAGI. V was pared by 4 bases and J by 2 bases, with 5 bases of the junction left unmatched. The CDR3 runs 15 residues. CDR3 residues: CASSSGGNRNQPQHF. The DNA of the CDR3 is TGTGCCAGCAGTTCAGGGGGAAATCGCAATCAGCCCCAGCATTTT.